This TCR beta chain was sequenced in a study of blood T cell repertoires in COVID-19. Turning to the study itself: T cells, B-cell-depleted T cells, or PBMCs provided the cDNA or gDNA that served as material.

In the source study's methods: Amplification of reference gene primers provided the estimated nucleated cell counts. The method was immunoSEQ multiplex PCR; TCRdb's version includes in-frame clones alone and lacks a portion of them. From that table come the V and J calls and clone size; the DNA was used to work out D and trimming. Of some 250,000 clones detected, roughly 84% appear once; the ten largest clones hold 27%. This clone was observed once. The sample was peripheral blood. This TCR was sampled from a middle-aged man with acute or convalescent COVID-19.

CDR3 coding DNA: TGTGCCAGCAGCTTAGCGTTAGACACCATATATTTT. Its translation: CASSLALDTIYF. The rearrangement joins TRBV7-9 to TRBJ1-3; no definite D call. V gave up 0 bases and J gave up 8 bases, with 5 bases separating them. CDR3 length: 12 residues. CDR1 and CDR2 (germline): SEHNR, FQNEAQ (reference sequence).